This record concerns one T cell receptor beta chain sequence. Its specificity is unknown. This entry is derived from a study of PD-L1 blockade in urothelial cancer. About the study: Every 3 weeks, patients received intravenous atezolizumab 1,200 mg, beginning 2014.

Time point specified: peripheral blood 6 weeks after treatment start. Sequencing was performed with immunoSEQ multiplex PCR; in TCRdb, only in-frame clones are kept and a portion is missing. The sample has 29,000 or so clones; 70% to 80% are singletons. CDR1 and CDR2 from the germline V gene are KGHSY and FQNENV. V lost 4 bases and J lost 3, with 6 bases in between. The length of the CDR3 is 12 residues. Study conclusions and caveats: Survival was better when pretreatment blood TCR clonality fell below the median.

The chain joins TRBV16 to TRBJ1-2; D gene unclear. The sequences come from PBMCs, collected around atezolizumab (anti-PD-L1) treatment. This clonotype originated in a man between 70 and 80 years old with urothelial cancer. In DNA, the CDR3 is TGTGCCAGCAGCCTGACTGACTATGGCTACACCTTC. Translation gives CASSLTDYGYTF.